These T cell receptor beta chains were read from a single sample in a study of identical twins. MiXCR was run by TCRdb on the 5' RACE reads, yielding one entry per CDR3 protein. The repertoire includes approximately 210,000 distinct CDR3 sequences, approximately 9% of them detected once, and about 5.5% sits in the top ten. What was sequenced was memory (CD45RO+) T cells sorted from blood. These receptors all stem from a woman under 30 in good health. The conserved cysteine and the conserved F or W are not part of the CDR3 here. D genes are given only for firm matches.

CDR3: ASSDQGQGDTQY; V: TRBV10-1; J: TRBJ2-3; D: -
CDR3: AISTGRLEETQY; V: TRBV10-3; J: TRBJ2-5; D: -
CDR3: ASSIQGLGGYT; V: TRBV12-3/TRBV12-4; J: TRBJ1-2; D: -
CDR3: ASSETPGPKQF; V: TRBV12-3/TRBV12-4; J: TRBJ2-1; D: -
CDR3: ASSVGEGMETQY; V: TRBV9; J: TRBJ2-5; D: -
CDR3: ASSLRSTYEQY; V: TRBV7-2; J: TRBJ2-7; D: -
CDR3: SARDFQAGQETQY; V: TRBV20-1; J: TRBJ2-5; D: -
CDR3: ASSMGTDRDTQY; V: TRBV19; J: TRBJ2-3; D: TRBD1
CDR3: SVERQGLNTGELF; V: TRBV29-1; J: TRBJ2-2; D: TRBD1
CDR3: SAAYRDLTDTQY; V: TRBV20-1; J: TRBJ2-3; D: -
CDR3: ASSSTGDYYEQY; V: TRBV5-1; J: TRBJ2-7; D: -
CDR3: ASSAGMSNTIY; V: TRBV10-1; J: TRBJ1-3; D: -
CDR3: ASSKEVPWGPGSEQF; V: TRBV3-1; J: TRBJ2-1; D: -
CDR3: ASSLAVSGQRDTQY; V: TRBV5-1; J: TRBJ2-3; D: -
CDR3: ASSLSRRGYEQY; V: TRBV5-1; J: TRBJ2-7; D: -
CDR3: ASSLNRQSYEQY; V: TRBV11-3; J: TRBJ2-7; D: -
CDR3: ASSLGTHSNEKLF; V: TRBV11-2; J: TRBJ1-4; D: -
CDR3: ASSPRTVSNRYGYT; V: TRBV18; J: TRBJ1-2; D: -
CDR3: ASSLTGLAGAQEQF; V: TRBV5-1; J: TRBJ2-1; D: TRBD2
CDR3: ASSSGQGGEKLF; V: TRBV5-1; J: TRBJ1-4; D: TRBD1
CDR3: ATSDLERDRRGTEAF; V: TRBV24-1; J: TRBJ1-1; D: TRBD1
CDR3: ASSFPRYSLLAGRREQF; V: TRBV5-1; J: TRBJ2-1; D: TRBD2
CDR3: ASSLGGLSRTEAF; V: TRBV7-2; J: TRBJ1-1; D: -
CDR3: ASSLYDREETQY; V: TRBV5-1; J: TRBJ2-5; D: TRBD1
CDR3: ASSLTRGHGYT; V: TRBV5-1; J: TRBJ1-2; D: -
CDR3: ASSVGSSGRSGYT; V: TRBV9; J: TRBJ1-2; D: -
CDR3: ASSQQASGEQY; V: TRBV7-2; J: TRBJ2-7; D: -
CDR3: ASSYHRTRRLNTEAF; V: TRBV7-9; J: TRBJ1-1; D: -
CDR3: SVPGQGENGYT; V: TRBV29-1; J: TRBJ1-2; D: TRBD1
CDR3: ASSTQGQGVSQETQY; V: TRBV5-1; J: TRBJ2-5; D: TRBD1
CDR3: ASSPQAGPGNTIY; V: TRBV18; J: TRBJ1-3; D: -
CDR3: AWSGGRTSYNEQF; V: TRBV30; J: TRBJ2-1; D: TRBD2
CDR3: ASSQGVSNQPQH; V: TRBV3-1; J: TRBJ1-5; D: -
CDR3: ASSSMGVQTQY; V: TRBV12-3/TRBV12-4; J: TRBJ2-5; D: -
CDR3: ASSLIAGSYNEQF; V: TRBV5-1; J: TRBJ2-1; D: -
CDR3: SSGERTDTQY; V: TRBV29-1; J: TRBJ2-3; D: -
CDR3: ASSQGTEETQY; V: TRBV5-1; J: TRBJ2-5; D: TRBD1
CDR3: ASSVQGEYYEQY; V: TRBV2; J: TRBJ2-7; D: TRBD1
CDR3: SVLTETQY; V: TRBV29-1; J: TRBJ2-5; D: -
CDR3: ASSLSRPPGQGYGYT; V: TRBV28; J: TRBJ1-2; D: TRBD1
CDR3: ASSYWGTNTGELF; V: TRBV6-2/TRBV6-3; J: TRBJ2-2; D: -
CDR3: ASSQGDRMNTEAF; V: TRBV4-1; J: TRBJ1-1; D: -
CDR3: SGDRFGAEAF; V: TRBV20-1; J: TRBJ1-1; D: TRBD1
CDR3: ASSLSVGGGYNEQF; V: TRBV12-3/TRBV12-4; J: TRBJ2-1; D: TRBD2
CDR3: ASSLRGLSYEQY; V: TRBV12-3/TRBV12-4; J: TRBJ2-7; D: TRBD1
CDR3: ASSTRAAPGSNTEAF; V: TRBV5-1; J: TRBJ1-1; D: -
CDR3: ASSTWTLIDRTFGYT; V: TRBV6-1; J: TRBJ1-2; D: -
CDR3: ASSRGQARENTEAF; V: TRBV3-1; J: TRBJ1-1; D: TRBD1
CDR3: ASSDGQGHQPQH; V: TRBV9; J: TRBJ1-5; D: TRBD1
CDR3: ASGNGDSSYNEQF; V: TRBV6-1; J: TRBJ2-1; D: -
CDR3: ASSLVNQQPQH; V: TRBV7-2; J: TRBJ1-5; D: -
CDR3: ASRIGRGYNEQF; V: TRBV11-2; J: TRBJ2-1; D: -